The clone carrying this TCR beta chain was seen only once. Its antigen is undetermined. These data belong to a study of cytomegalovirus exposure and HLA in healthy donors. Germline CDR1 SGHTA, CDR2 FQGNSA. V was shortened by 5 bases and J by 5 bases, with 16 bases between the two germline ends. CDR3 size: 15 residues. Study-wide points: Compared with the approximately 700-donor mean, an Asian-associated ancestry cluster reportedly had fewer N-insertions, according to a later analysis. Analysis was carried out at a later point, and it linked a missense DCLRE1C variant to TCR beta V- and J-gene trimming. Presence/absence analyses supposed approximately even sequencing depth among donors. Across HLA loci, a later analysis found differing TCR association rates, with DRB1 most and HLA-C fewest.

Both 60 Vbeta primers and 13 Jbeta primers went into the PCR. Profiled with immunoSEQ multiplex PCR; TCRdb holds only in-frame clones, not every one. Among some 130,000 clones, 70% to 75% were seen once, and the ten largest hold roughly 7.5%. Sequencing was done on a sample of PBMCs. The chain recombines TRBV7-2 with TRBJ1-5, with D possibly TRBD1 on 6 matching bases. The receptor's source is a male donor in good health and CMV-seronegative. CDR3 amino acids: CASSPNGDIHQPQHF. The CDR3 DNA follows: TGTGCCAGCAGCCCCAACGGGGACATCCATCAGCCCCAGCATTTT.